This T cell receptor (beta chain) was documented in a study of blood T cell repertoires in COVID-19 (TCRdb year 2020). Some background on the complete study: Collaborator samples came from the United States, Italy and Spain and covered acute and convalescent phases of COVID-19. The material from the prospective study consisted of cDNA or gDNA derived from T cells, B-cell-depleted T cells, or PBMCs. The dataset comprised deeply sampled blood TCRbeta repertoires from subjects exposed to, actively infected with, or recovered from COVID-19. A de-identified subject ID, COVID-19 status, age in years and sex were almost always included in the sample metadata. A freely available public database, intended as a resource for researchers studying the immune response to SARS-CoV-2, is where the repertoires were released. HLA class I and class II types, where available, came from metadata supplied by the sample provider rather than from assay-based typing. The samples were drawn from two sources: the first 160 participants of the ongoing ImmuneRACE study, and some 1,300 subjects contributed by 6 global collaborators. Overall study outcomes, separate from this receptor: Clinical and demographic metadata were provided uncurated, with the amount varying by source and participant.

For this clone: The clone's antigen remains unknown. No base quality information exists; no much larger clone differs at one position.

In Seattle, one collaborating source enrolled patients while the infection was active and tracked those patients longitudinally over the course of disease. Whole blood was collected in K2EDTA tubes by collaborating institutions according to the institutions' own protocols. Collaborator samples were shipped for TCRbeta analysis as frozen whole blood, isolated PBMCs, or DNA extracted from either sample type. The trim is 2 bases for V and 3 bases for J, with a gap of 15 bases between the germline ends. The CDR3 goes from the cysteine to the phenylalanine over 16 residues. The retained sequence is limited to the CDR3, 48 bases, with the frame set at the first base. CDR1 SGHDT and CDR2 YYEEEE were looked up in the germline V gene. TCRbeta CDR3 regions were amplified from genomic DNA by means of the immunoSEQ Assay, a bias-controlled multiplex PCR. As for the authors' bioinformatics: The number of nucleated cells in each sample was estimated from the amplification of reference gene primers within the assay. To quantify the absolute abundance of each unique TCRbeta CDR3 rearrangement, sequence reads were collapsed and filtered. Productive Simpson clonality was computed per sample as the square root of Simpson's diversity index over productive rearrangements. In its TCRdb copy, this immuneACCESS table keeps in-frame sequences only and misses some clones. Where compared with another copy, unresolved V genes explain less than half of these, and the others have no known cause. V and J calls and clone size come straight from that table; D and trimming were deduced from the DNA. A total of under 300,000 clones appear in this sample, nearly 90% of them only once. Around 1.9% of the sample is taken by the ten largest.

This receptor was obtained from a woman aged 55-69 years with COVID-19, enrolled during active disease. The sample taken for sequencing was peripheral blood. This chain is built from TRBV5-6 and TRBJ1-5; possibly the D gene is TRBD1, per 6 matching bases. For the CDR3, the sequence is CASSFRTDTPNQPQHF. The bases are TGTGCCAGCAGCTTTAGGACAGACACTCCCAATCAGCCCCAGCATTTT.